This TCR beta chain was profiled in a study of T-cell memory formation after mild COVID-19. With respect to this clonotype: Its target is not known.

Germline V gene data show CDR1 as MDHEN and CDR2 as SYDVKM. CDR3 size: 12 residues. V lost 8 bases and J lost 6; bases outside the gene matches: 7. The study, taken as a whole, reports: Later expanders leaned CD4+, whereas clones that contracted between day 15 and 85 were balanced CD4/CD8. The finding that pre-infection memory included some responding clones suggested that cross-reactive memory joined.

From 5'RACE with constant-segment primers came TCR alpha and TCR beta cDNA libraries that carried sample barcodes and UMIs. TCRdb re-called the 5' RACE reads with MiXCR, one entry per CDR3 protein. The table shows roughly 200,000 distinct CDR3 sequences, with about 9.2% occurring only once. The clonotype was recovered from a man aged 18 to 29 who had mild COVID-19 (a few samples of this study predate the infection). Cell type and time point are not known. The chain joins TRBV28 to TRBJ2-7, with TRBD1 matching 7 bases. Sequencing used PBMCs or a T cell subset sorted from them (not recorded which). Here the CDR3 reads CASGGQIGEQYF. CDR3 DNA: TGTGCCAGCGGGGGACAGATTGGCGAGCAGTACTTC. The whole variable domain, filled in from reference TRBV28 and TRBJ2-7, reads DVKVTQSSRYLVKRTGEKVFLECVQDMDHENMFWYRQDPGLGLRLIYFSYDVKMKEKGDIPEGYSVSREKKERFSLILESASTNQTSMYLCASGGQIGEQYFGPGTRLTVT.